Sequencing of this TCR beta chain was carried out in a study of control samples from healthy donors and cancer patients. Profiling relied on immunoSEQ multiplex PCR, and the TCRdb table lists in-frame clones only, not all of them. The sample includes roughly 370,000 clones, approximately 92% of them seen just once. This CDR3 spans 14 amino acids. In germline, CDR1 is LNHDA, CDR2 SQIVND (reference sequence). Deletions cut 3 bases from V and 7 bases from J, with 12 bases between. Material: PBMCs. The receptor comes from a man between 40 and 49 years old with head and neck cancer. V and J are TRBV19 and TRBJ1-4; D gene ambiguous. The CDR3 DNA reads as TGTGCCAGTAGTATTGGGCCGACTCTTGAAAAACTGTTTTTT. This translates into CASSIGPTLEKLFF.